A single sample gave rise to the 30 T cell receptor beta chains below, sequenced in a study of OX40 agonist ivuxolimab in advanced cancers. Profiled with immunoSEQ multiplex PCR; TCRdb holds only in-frame clones, not every one. The sample shows about 33,000 clones, about nine tenths of them seen only once. The sample in question was CD4+ or CD8+ T cells sorted from blood, obtained in a trial of the OX40 agonist ivuxolimab. These receptors were taken from an adult with an advanced solid tumor such as melanoma, head and neck, liver or kidney cancer.

The table lists this clone with a few counts. This sequence joins TRBV16 and TRBJ1-5; D perhaps matches TRBD1 (6 bases). V was pared by 5 bases and J by 11 bases, with 19 bases between. Germline CDR1 is KGHSY and CDR2 is FQNENV. The CDR3 is 14 residues long. CDR3: CASSSMHTGRSQHF. DNA of the CDR3: TGTGCCAGCAGCTCAATGCATACAGGGAGGTCCCAGCATTTT.

The chain joins TRBV27 to TRBJ2-7; no clear D. CDR3 size: 13 residues. CDR1 and CDR2 from the germline V gene are MNHEY and SMNVEV (reference sequence). Trimming took off 2 bases at V and 6 bases at J, with 11 bases between the two ends. The CDR3 coding sequence is TGTGCCAGCAGTTTAGGGTTTAGAGCCGAGCAGTACTTC. It specifies CASSLGFRAEQYF.

This clone was counted only a few times. The V gene is TRBV19, the J gene TRBJ2-7; 7 nucleotides match TRBD2. The CDR3 is made up of 12 amino acids. J was trimmed by 6 bases and V by 5 bases; bases with no gene match: 4. Germline CDR1 LNHDA, CDR2 SQIVND (reference sequence). The CDR3 region has the DNA TGTGCCAGTAGTTCCCTAGCGGCCGAGCAGTACTTC. Its protein product is CASSSLAAEQYF. The complete variable domain, with remaining parts taken from reference TRBV19 and TRBJ2-7, reads DGGITQSPKYLFRKEGQNVTLSCEQNLNHDAMYWYRQDPGQGLRLIYYSQIVNDFQKGDIAEGYSVSREKKESFPLTVTSAQKNPTAFYLCASSSLAAEQYFGPGTRLTVT.

This sequence joins TRBV9 and TRBJ2-1; 7 nucleotides align to TRBD1. Germline loops: CDR1 SGDLS, CDR2 YYNGEE. J lost 0 bases, V lost 0 bases, and 3 bases had no gene match. The CDR3 sequence is 16 residues long. CDR3 residues: CASSVVGDSSYNEQFF. Written as DNA, the CDR3 is TGTGCCAGCAGCGTAGTCGGGGACAGCTCCTACAATGAGCAGTTCTTC. Drawing the rest from reference TRBV9 and TRBJ2-1, the complete variable domain is DSGVTQTPKHLITATGQRVTLRCSPRSGDLSVYWYQQSLDQGLQFLIQYYNGEERAKGNILERFSAQQFPDLHSELNLSSLELGDSALYFCASSVVGDSSYNEQFFGPGTRLTVL.

The chain recombines TRBV5-6 with TRBJ2-1, with D possibly being TRBD2 (5 bases). Germline loops: CDR1 SGHDT, CDR2 YYEEEE. V was trimmed by 4 bases and J by 2 bases, leaving 22 bases between them. This CDR3 has 18 residues. CDR3 protein: CASSRPATRRGAYNEQFF. DNA of the CDR3: TGTGCCAGCAGCCGCCCGGCAACTAGGCGCGGTGCCTACAATGAGCAGTTCTTC.

The chain joins TRBV13 to TRBJ2-7; 8 bases fit TRBD2. The CDR3 totals 14 residues. The germline V gene encodes CDR1 PRHDT and CDR2 FYEKMQ (reference sequence). The junction had 1 base not matched to a gene; V was cut back by 0 bases and J by 3 bases. The CDR3 spells CASSLGRGGYEQYF. In nucleotides, the CDR3 is TGTGCCAGCAGCTTAGGCCGGGGGGGCTACGAGCAGTACTTC.

The V and J genes are TRBV5-1 and TRBJ1-1; D call uncertain. CDR1 SGHRS and CDR2 YFSETQ come from the germline V gene. V gave up 3 bases and J gave up 4 bases, with 7 bases separating them. This CDR3 is built from 12 residues. CDR3 in amino acids: CASSSEGTEAFF. CDR3 sequence (DNA): TGCGCCAGCAGCTCGGAGGGCACTGAAGCTTTCTTT.

The rearrangement joins TRBV10-3 to TRBJ1-1; TRBD1 might be the D (6 bases). Germline V gives CDR1 ENHRY, CDR2 SYGVKD. V was trimmed by 6 bases and J by 6 bases, leaving 17 bases between them. The CDR3 is 14 residues long. Here the CDR3 reads CAIRGPGATAEAFF. The DNA of the CDR3 is TGTGCCATCAGGGGCCCAGGGGCGACGGCTGAAGCTTTCTTT.

J is TRBJ1-2 and V is TRBV7-2, with 7 bases lining up with TRBD1. The CDR3 contains 16 residues. The trim removed 5 bases at V and 8 bases at J, leaving 17 bases unmatched. The germline V gene has CDR1 SGHTA and CDR2 FQGNSA. The CDR3 sequence: CASSENWTGREKGYTF. DNA of the CDR3: TGTGCCAGCAGCGAAAACTGGACAGGACGGGAGAAAGGCTACACCTTC.

The chain uses TRBV29-1 and TRBJ1-2, with 10 bases that match TRBD1. Germline V CDR1 and CDR2: SQVTM, ANQGSEA. V dropped 6 bases and J dropped 7; count of bases not matched to a gene: 5. The CDR3 extends over 12 amino acids. The CDR3 is CSVEGTGVGYTF. The DNA of the CDR3 is TGCAGCGTCGAGGGGACAGGGGTTGGCTACACCTTC.

The gene calls are TRBV9 and TRBJ2-3, with unresolved D. The germline gives CDR1 SGDLS, CDR2 YYNGEE. This CDR3 has 12 residues. V shed 3 bases and J shed 3 bases, with 5 bases lying between them. The CDR3 reads CASSGDTDTQYF. The CDR3 coding sequence is TGTGCCAGCAGCGGGGATACAGATACGCAGTATTTT. The complete variable domain, with remaining parts taken from reference TRBV9 and TRBJ2-3, reads DSGVTQTPKHLITATGQRVTLRCSPRSGDLSVYWYQQSLDQGLQFLIQYYNGEERAKGNILERFSAQQFPDLHSELNLSSLELGDSALYFCASSGDTDTQYFGPGTRLTVL.

This chain links TRBV29-1 with TRBJ1-2; 7 positions agree with TRBD1. The CDR3 has 13 amino acids. Germline CDR1 SQVTM, CDR2 ANQGSEA. Unmatched junction bases numbered 16, after V lost 6 bases and J lost 12 bases. The CDR3 sequence: CSVRTGNVFFDTF. In DNA, the CDR3 is TGCAGCGTACGGACAGGAAATGTGTTTTTTGACACCTTC.

The chain joins TRBV2 to TRBJ2-1; 11 bases match TRBD2. The ends lost 6 bases at V and 1 base at J; junction bases unmatched: 8. There are 17 residues in the CDR3. Germline V gene lookup returns CDR1 SNHLY and CDR2 FYNNEI. The CDR3 DNA is TGTGCCAGCAGGCTAGCGGGGGGCGGGGTATCCTACAATGAGCAGTTCTTC. Amino acids: CASRLAGGGVSYNEQFF.

The CDR3 DNA is TGTGCCAGCAGTGAGCTCCGGCACCGCCTTGGCGGGGGTGGCGAGCAGTACTTC. It yields the protein CASSELRHRLGGGGEQYF. V is TRBV6-1 and J is TRBJ2-7, with 7 bases that match TRBD2. V was pared by 3 bases and J by 6 bases, with 20 bases of the junction left unmatched. CDR1 and CDR2 (germline): MNHNS, SASEGT. The length of the CDR3 is 18 residues.

This clone was seen a few times. The chain has TRBV9 and TRBJ1-2; D perhaps matches TRBD1 (6 bases). The V gene lost 2 bases and the J gene lost 1 base, with 12 bases spanning the gap. CDR1 is SGDLS and CDR2 is YYNGEE in the germline V gene. This CDR3 comprises 15 residues. The CDR3 DNA sequence: TGTGCCAGCAGCGTTGGGACACCGTTTAACTATGGCTACACCTTC. This gives the protein CASSVGTPFNYGYTF.

This clone was counted once. The CDR3 is CASSIDGKETQYF. The CDR3 nucleotides read TGTGCCAGTAGTATAGACGGGAAAGAGACCCAGTACTTC. This rearrangement joins TRBV19 to TRBJ2-5; possible D gene TRBD2, 5 bases. CDR3 length equals 13 residues. V lost 0 bases and J lost 3, with 5 bases in between. Germline lookup yields CDR1 LNHDA and CDR2 SQIVND (reference sequence).

The chain uses TRBV2 and TRBJ2-3; D ambiguous. V lost 4 bases and J 3 bases, leaving 17 bases between the germline ends. This CDR3 is 16 amino acids long. The V gene's germline CDR1 is SNHLY and CDR2 FYNNEI. The CDR3 coding sequence is TGTGCCAGCAGTGTGGGAAATCTCATCCTAACAGATACGCAGTATTTT. Translating it yields CASSVGNLILTDTQYF.

This clone was seen only once. This sequence joins TRBV27 and TRBJ2-7, with D possibly TRBD2 on 5 matching bases. Germline V gene data show CDR1 as MNHEY and CDR2 as SMNVEV (reference sequence). This CDR3 comprises 13 residues. Trimming cost V 7 bases and J 7 bases, with 17 bases left between them. The CDR3 reads CASKLAAVGEQYF. The CDR3 nucleotides are TGTGCCAGCAAGCTAGCCGCAGTGGGGGAGCAGTACTTC.

The chain combines TRBV5-8 with TRBJ1-5; D might be TRBD1 (6 bases). Germline CDR1 and CDR2: SGHTS and YDEGEE. CDR3 size: 15 residues. Trimming pared 3 bases from V and 4 bases from J, leaving 14 bases between. CDR3 residues: CASSYLSGVNQPQHF. In DNA form, the CDR3 reads TGTGCCAGCAGCTACCTCTCAGGGGTAAATCAGCCCCAGCATTTT.

The DNA for the CDR3 is TGTGCCAGCAGCGGCCTCCAAGATCCCTACGAGCAGTACTTC. Translated: CASSGLQDPYEQYF. This chain joins TRBV28 and TRBJ2-7; D uncertain. Germline-derived CDR1 and CDR2 are MDHEN and SYDVKM. V shed 6 bases and J shed 2 bases, with 14 bases lying between them. This CDR3 comprises 14 residues. The whole variable domain, filled in from reference TRBV28 and TRBJ2-7, reads DVKVTQSSRYLVKRTGEKVFLECVQDMDHENMFWYRQDPGLGLRLIYFSYDVKMKEKGDIPEGYSVSREKKERFSLILESASTNQTSMYLCASSGLQDPYEQYFGPGTRLTVT.

This clone occurred once. The gene calls are TRBV7-9 and TRBJ2-7; a possible D gene is TRBD2 (5 bases). This CDR3 has 12 residues. Per germline, CDR1 SEHNR and CDR2 FQNEAQ (reference sequence). Deletions cut 1 base from V and 6 bases from J, with 7 bases between. CDR3 amino acids: CASSLERVEQYF. In DNA form, the CDR3 reads TGTGCCAGCAGCTTAGAGAGGGTCGAGCAGTACTTC.

The rearrangement uses TRBV9 and TRBJ2-5; D remains ambiguous. CDR1 SGDLS and CDR2 YYNGEE come from the germline V gene. Trimming stripped 2 bases from V and 5 bases from J, with 10 bases between. CDR3 length: 13 residues. CDR3 loop: CASSVRSSETQYF. In DNA, the CDR3 is TGTGCCAGCAGCGTCCGGTCGAGTGAGACCCAGTACTTC.

The chain is built from TRBV27 and TRBJ1-2, with D perhaps TRBD1 (5 bases). The germline V gene has CDR1 MNHEY and CDR2 SMNVEV (reference sequence). CDR3 size: 11 residues. The V end was cut by 5 bases, the J end by 6 bases, with 7 bases between. The CDR3 protein is CASSRGDGYTF. In DNA form, the CDR3 reads TGTGCCAGCAGTCGAGGGGATGGCTACACCTTC.

This clone was observed a single time. The chain uses TRBV4-1 and TRBJ2-2, with D perhaps TRBD1 (5 bases). CDR3 size: 15 residues. Germline V lookup: CDR1 MGHRA, CDR2 YSYEKL. V shed 5 bases and J shed 4 bases, with 14 bases lying between them. CDR3 loop: CASSDLVRGTGELFF. The DNA of the CDR3 is TGCGCCAGCAGCGACCTCGTAAGGGGCACCGGGGAGCTGTTTTTT.

This chain joins TRBV18 and TRBJ2-7, with 8 bases matching TRBD1. V lost 3 bases and J lost 3; bases outside the gene matches: 10. CDR1 KGHSH and CDR2 LQKENI come from the germline V gene. The CDR3 extends over 16 amino acids. CDR3 bases: TGTGCCAGCTCACCTCCGGACAGGGCGACCAACTACGAGCAGTACTTC. It codes for CASSPPDRATNYEQYF. Using reference TRBV18 and TRBJ2-7 for the parts outside the CDR3, the full variable domain is NAGVMQNPRHLVRRRGQEARLRCSPMKGHSHVYWYRQLPEEGLKFMVYLQKENIIDESGMPKERFSAEFPKEGPSILRIQQVVRGDSAAYFCASSPPDRATNYEQYFGPGTRLTVT.

The CDR3 sequence: CASSGVAATNSYEQYF. CDR3 bases: TGTGCCAGCAGTGGGGTAGCGGCCACTAACTCCTACGAGCAGTACTTC. The rearrangement links TRBV25-1 to TRBJ2-7, with a weak D call TRBD2 (6 bases). The CDR3 is 16 amino acids. Germline CDR1 and CDR2: MGHDK and SYGVNS. Trimming pared 4 bases from V and 0 bases from J, leaving 16 bases between.

The V and J genes are TRBV15 and TRBJ1-5; no definite D call. In germline, CDR1 is LNHNV, CDR2 YYDKDF (reference sequence). Trimming removed 0 bases at V and 4 bases at J, with 16 bases between. The CDR3 has 17 amino acids. Written as DNA, the CDR3 is TGTGCCACCAGCAGAGAGTTAGGCTTTACCGAAAATCAGCCCCAGCATTTT. Translated: CATSRELGFTENQPQHF.

V and J are TRBV30 and TRBJ1-1; weak D call: TRBD1 (5 bases). The V and J ends lost 5 bases and 1 base respectively, with 14 bases between them. The CDR3 has 14 amino acids. Germline CDR1 GTSNPN, CDR2 SVGIG (reference sequence). The CDR3 loop reads CAWGHMTANTEAFF. CDR3 bases: TGTGCCTGGGGACATATGACAGCGAACACTGAAGCTTTCTTT.

V usage is TRBV5-4 and J usage is TRBJ2-2; 10 bases align to TRBD2. Germline CDR1 reads SGHNT; CDR2 reads YYREEE (reference sequence). The CDR3 runs to 15 residues. Trimming cost V 1 base and J 5 bases; bases outside gene matches: 2. The CDR3 DNA sequence: TGTGCCAGCAGCTTGACTAGCGGGAATACCGGGGAGCTGTTTTTT. The encoded protein is CASSLTSGNTGELFF. Using reference TRBV5-4 and TRBJ2-2 for the parts outside the CDR3, the full variable domain is ETGVTQSPTHLIKTRGQQVTLRCSSQSGHNTVSWYQQALGQGPQFIFQYYREEENGRGNFPPRFSGLQFPNYSSELNVNALELDDSALYLCASSLTSGNTGELFFGEGSRLTVL.

This chain uses TRBV20-1 with TRBJ2-7; unclear D gene. In germline, CDR1 is DFQATT, CDR2 SNEGSKA (reference sequence). V lost 1 base and J 6 bases, leaving 4 bases between the germline ends. This CDR3 contains 10 residues. The DNA for the CDR3 is TGCAGTGCTAGAGTGTTCGAGCAGTACTTC. This gives the protein CSARVFEQYF.